This T cell receptor beta chain was obtained from a study of blood T cell repertoires in COVID-19. The CDR3 consists of 14 residues. The germline V gene has CDR1 SGHRS and CDR2 YFSETQ. V lost 4 bases, J lost 3 bases, and 4 bases stayed unmatched. As regards this clone: This sample also contains other DNA sequences that code for the same CDR3.

Method: immunoSEQ multiplex PCR; TCRdb's copy keeps in-frame clones and lacks some. The sample has about 270,000 clones; nearly 85% are singletons. The chain is built from TRBV5-1 and TRBJ2-7, with 10 bases lining up with TRBD2. The source material was peripheral blood. This TCR derives from a human donor in a cohort sampled during active COVID-19. The CDR3 sequence: CASSLRTSGYEQYF. The CDR3, as DNA: TGCGCCAGCAGCCTAAGGACTAGCGGCTACGAGCAGTACTTC.